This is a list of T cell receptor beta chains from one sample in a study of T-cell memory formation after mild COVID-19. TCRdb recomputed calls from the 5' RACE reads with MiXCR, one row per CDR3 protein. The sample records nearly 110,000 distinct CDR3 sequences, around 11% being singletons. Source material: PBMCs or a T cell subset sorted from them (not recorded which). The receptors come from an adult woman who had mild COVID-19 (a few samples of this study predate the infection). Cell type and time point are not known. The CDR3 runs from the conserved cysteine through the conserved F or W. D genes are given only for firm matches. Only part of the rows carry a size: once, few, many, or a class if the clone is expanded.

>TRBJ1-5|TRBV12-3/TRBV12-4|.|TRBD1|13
CASTQGQWQPQHF
TGTGCCAGCACCCAGGGACAGTGGCAGCCCCAGCATTTT
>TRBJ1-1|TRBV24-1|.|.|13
CATRGPGNTEAFF
TGTGCCACCAGGGGCCCTGGGAACACTGAAGCTTTCTTT
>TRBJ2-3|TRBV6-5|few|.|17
CASSYPSDSGNTDTQYF
TGTGCCAGCAGTTACCCATCGGATTCGGGGAACACAGATACGCAGTATTTT
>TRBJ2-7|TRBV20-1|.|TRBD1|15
CSARDRQGFSYEQYF
TGCAGTGCTAGAGATCGACAGGGTTTCTCCTACGAGCAGTACTTC
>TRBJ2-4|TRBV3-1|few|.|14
CASSHRGAEAIQYF
TGTGCCAGCAGCCATCGCGGTGCCGAGGCGATTCAGTACTTC
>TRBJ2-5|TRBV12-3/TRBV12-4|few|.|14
CASSPQGRQETQYF
TGTGCCAGCAGTCCGCAGGGACGACAAGAGACCCAGTACTTC
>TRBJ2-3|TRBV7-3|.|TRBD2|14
CASRASGGPDTQYF
TGTGCCAGCCGGGCCAGCGGGGGGCCAGATACGCAGTATTTT
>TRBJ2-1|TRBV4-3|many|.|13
CASSQGTLLTQFF
TGCGCCAGCAGCCAAGGGACTTTACTTACGCAGTTCTTC
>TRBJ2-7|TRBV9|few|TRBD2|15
CASSPSGLAAYEQYF
TGTGCCAGCAGCCCCTCGGGACTAGCGGCCTACGAGCAGTACTTC
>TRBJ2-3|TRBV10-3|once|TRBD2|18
CDISESPSGRSMLDTQYF
TGTGACATCAGTGAGTCTCCTAGCGGGAGAAGTATGTTGGATACGCAGTATTTT
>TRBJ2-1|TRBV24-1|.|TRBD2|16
CATSDYQRGSYNEQFF
TGTGCCACCAGTGATTACCAGCGGGGGTCCTACAATGAGCAGTTCTTC
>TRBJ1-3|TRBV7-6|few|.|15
CASSSIPSSGNTIYF
TGTGCCAGCAGCTCAATTCCGAGCTCTGGAAACACCATATATTTT
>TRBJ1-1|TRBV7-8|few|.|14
CASSLETGNTEAFF
TGTGCCAGCAGCCTAGAAACAGGGAACACTGAAGCTTTCTTT
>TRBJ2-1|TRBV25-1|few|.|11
CASQTNSEQFF
TGTGCCAGCCAGACAAATAGTGAGCAGTTCTTC
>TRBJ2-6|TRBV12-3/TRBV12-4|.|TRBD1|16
CASSLDRVSGANVLTF
TGTGCCAGCAGTCTGGACAGGGTCTCTGGGGCCAACGTCCTGACTTTC
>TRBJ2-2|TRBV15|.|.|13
CATSRVDGGELFF
TGTGCCACCAGCAGAGTTGATGGCGGGGAGCTGTTTTTT
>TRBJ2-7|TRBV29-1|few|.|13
CSVRDMSSYEQYF
TGCAGCGTCCGGGACATGAGCTCCTACGAGCAGTACTTC
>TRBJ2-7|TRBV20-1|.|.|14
CSARDGGSAYEQYF
TGCAGTGCTAGAGATGGAGGTAGTGCCTACGAGCAGTACTTC
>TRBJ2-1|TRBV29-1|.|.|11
CSVVGGNEQFF
TGCAGCGTCGTCGGCGGGAATGAGCAGTTCTTC
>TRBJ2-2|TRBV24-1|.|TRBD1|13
CATSEGGIGELFF
TGTGCCACCAGTGAAGGGGGCATCGGGGAGCTGTTTTTT
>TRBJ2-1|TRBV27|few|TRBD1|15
CASSSSGQGHNEQFF
TGTGCCAGCAGTTCTTCCGGACAGGGCCACAATGAGCAGTTCTTC
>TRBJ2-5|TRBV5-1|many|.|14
CASSSPGQEETQYF
TGCGCCAGCAGCTCCCCGGGCCAAGAAGAGACCCAGTACTTC
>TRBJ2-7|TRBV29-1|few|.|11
CSVEGLYEQYF
TGCAGCGTTGAGGGCCTCTACGAGCAGTACTTC
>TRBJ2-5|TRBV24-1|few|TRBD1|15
CATSDGGTGQETQYF
TGTGCCACCAGTGACGGCGGGACAGGGCAAGAGACCCAGTACTTC
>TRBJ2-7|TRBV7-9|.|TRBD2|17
CASSLYSVAGFTYEQYF
TGTGCCAGCAGCCTCTACAGCGTAGCGGGATTCACCTACGAGCAGTACTTC
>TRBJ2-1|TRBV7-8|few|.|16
CASSLESGMPYNEQFF
TGTGCCAGCAGCTTAGAGTCAGGGATGCCCTACAATGAGCAGTTCTTC
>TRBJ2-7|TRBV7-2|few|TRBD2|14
CASSWAGGSYEQYF
TGTGCCAGCAGCTGGGCGGGAGGGTCCTACGAGCAGTACTTC
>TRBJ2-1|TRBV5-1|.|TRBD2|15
CASSSGTSSYNEQFF
TGCGCCAGCAGCTCCGGGACTAGCTCCTACAATGAGCAGTTCTTC
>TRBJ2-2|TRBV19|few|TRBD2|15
CASASLAGEGWELFF
TGTGCCAGTGCCTCGCTAGCGGGAGAGGGTTGGGAGCTGTTTTTT
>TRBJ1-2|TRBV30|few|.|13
CAWSVVISYGYTF
TGTGCCTGGAGTGTAGTGATATCCTATGGCTACACCTTC
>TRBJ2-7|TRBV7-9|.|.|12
CASSTGPYEQYF
TGTGCCAGCAGCACAGGTCCCTACGAGCAGTACTTC
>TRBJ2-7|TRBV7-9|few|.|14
CASSQVGPTYEQYF
TGTGCCAGCAGCCAAGTCGGCCCAACCTACGAGCAGTACTTC
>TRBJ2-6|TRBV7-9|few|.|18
CASSPSGPPGVGANVLTF
TGTGCCAGCAGCCCCTCCGGACCTCCCGGGGTTGGGGCCAACGTCCTGACTTTC
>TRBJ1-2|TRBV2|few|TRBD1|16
CASGGDSLLLNYGYTF
TGTGCCAGCGGGGGGGACAGCCTCCTTCTCAACTATGGCTACACCTTC
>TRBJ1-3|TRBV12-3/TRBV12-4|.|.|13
CASTPLRGNTIYF
TGTGCCAGCACCCCCTTACGAGGAAACACCATATATTTT
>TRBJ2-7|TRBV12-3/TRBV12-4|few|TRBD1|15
CASTHGTGVAYEQYF
TGTGCCAGCACGCATGGGACAGGGGTGGCCTACGAGCAGTACTTC
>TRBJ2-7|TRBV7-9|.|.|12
CASGTAGYEQYF
TGTGCCAGTGGGACAGCGGGCTACGAGCAGTACTTC
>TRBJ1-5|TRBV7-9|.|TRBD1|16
CASSPGTGESNQPQHF
TGTGCCAGCAGCCCCGGGACAGGGGAGAGCAATCAGCCCCAGCATTTT
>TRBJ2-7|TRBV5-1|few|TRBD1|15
CASSLPGQGIYEQYF
TGCGCCAGCAGCTTGCCGGGACAGGGGATCTACGAGCAGTACTTC
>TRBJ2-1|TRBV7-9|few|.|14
CASIRGPDHNEQFF
TGTGCCAGTATACGGGGTCCGGACCACAATGAGCAGTTCTTC
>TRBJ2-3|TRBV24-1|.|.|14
CATHGDRSTDTQYF
TGTGCCACCCACGGAGACAGAAGCACAGATACGCAGTATTTT
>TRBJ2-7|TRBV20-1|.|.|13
CSAVPGEPYEQYF
TGCAGTGCCGTCCCCGGGGAGCCCTACGAGCAGTACTTC
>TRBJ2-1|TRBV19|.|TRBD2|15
CASDTSGSGPNEQFF
TGTGCCAGTGATACTAGCGGGTCGGGCCCTAATGAGCAGTTCTTC
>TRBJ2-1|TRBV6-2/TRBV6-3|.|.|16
CASSYTSPLQSNEQFF
TGTGCCAGCAGTTACACCTCCCCTTTACAGAGCAATGAGCAGTTCTTC
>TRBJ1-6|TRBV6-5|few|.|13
CASSYRAYSPLHF
TGTGCCAGCAGTTACAGAGCATATTCACCCCTCCACTTT
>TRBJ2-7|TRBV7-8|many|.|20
CASSYDPEGELRESYYEQYF
TGTGCCAGCAGTTATGACCCCGAGGGTGAGCTCAGGGAGAGCTACTACGAGCAGTACTTC
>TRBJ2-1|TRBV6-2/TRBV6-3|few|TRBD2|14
CAAGGTSVYNEQFF
TGTGCCGCTGGGGGGACTAGCGTTTACAATGAGCAGTTCTTC
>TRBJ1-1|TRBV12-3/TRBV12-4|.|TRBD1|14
CASSSGQGLLEAFF
TGTGCCAGCAGCTCTGGACAGGGGCTGCTGGAAGCTTTCTTT
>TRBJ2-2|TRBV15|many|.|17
CATSTQTGVGRAGELFF
TGTGCCACCAGCACTCAGACAGGGGTCGGGAGGGCCGGGGAGCTGTTTTTT
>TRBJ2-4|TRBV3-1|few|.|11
CASTPKNIQYF
TGTGCCAGCACCCCCAAAAACATTCAGTACTTC
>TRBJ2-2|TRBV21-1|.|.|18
CASPCRCPIHRGPGELFF
TGTGCCAGCCCTTGCCGATGCCCAATACACAGGGGGCCAGGGGAGCTGTTTTTT
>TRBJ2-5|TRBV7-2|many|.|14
CASSSPQLGENQYF
TGTGCCAGCAGCTCCCCACAGCTGGGTGAGAACCAGTACTTC
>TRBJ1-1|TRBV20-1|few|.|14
CSARDLGGDTEAFF
TGCAGTGCTAGAGATCTTGGCGGGGACACTGAAGCTTTCTTT
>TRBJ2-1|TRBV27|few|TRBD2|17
CASSLSHAGGTYNEQFF
TGTGCCAGCAGTTTATCCCACGCGGGAGGCACCTACAATGAGCAGTTCTTC
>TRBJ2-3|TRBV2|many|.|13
CASSDRNTDTQYF
TGTGCCAGCAGTGACAGGAACACAGATACGCAGTATTTT
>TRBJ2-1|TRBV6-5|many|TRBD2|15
CASSLPGLAGSEQFF
TGTGCCAGCAGTTTACCGGGACTAGCAGGGTCGGAGCAGTTCTTC
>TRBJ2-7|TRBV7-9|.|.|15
CASSLAPRVLDEQYF
TGTGCCAGCAGCTTAGCGCCGCGGGTCCTCGACGAGCAGTACTTC
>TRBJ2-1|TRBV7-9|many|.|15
CASSPRQTPGNEQFF
TGTGCCAGCAGCCCCCGGCAGACACCCGGGAATGAGCAGTTCTTC
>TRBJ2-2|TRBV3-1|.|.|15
CASSPGAPNTGELFF
TGTGCCAGCTCGCCGGGGGCACCGAACACCGGGGAGCTGTTTTTT